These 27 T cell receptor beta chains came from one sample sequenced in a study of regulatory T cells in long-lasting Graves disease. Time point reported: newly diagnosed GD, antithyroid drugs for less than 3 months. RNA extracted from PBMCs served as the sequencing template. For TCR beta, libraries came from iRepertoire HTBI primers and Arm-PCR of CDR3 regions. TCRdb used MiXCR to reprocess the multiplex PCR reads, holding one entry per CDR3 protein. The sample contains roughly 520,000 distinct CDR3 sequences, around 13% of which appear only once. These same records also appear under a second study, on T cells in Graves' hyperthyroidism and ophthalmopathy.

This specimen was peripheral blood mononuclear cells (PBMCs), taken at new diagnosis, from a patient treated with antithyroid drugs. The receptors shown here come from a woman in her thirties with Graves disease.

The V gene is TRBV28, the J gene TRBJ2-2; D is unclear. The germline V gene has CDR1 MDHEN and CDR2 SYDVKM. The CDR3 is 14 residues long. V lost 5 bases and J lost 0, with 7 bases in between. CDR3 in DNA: TGTGCCAGCAGTGGGGAATCGAACACCGGGGAGCTGTTTTTT. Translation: CASSGESNTGELFF.

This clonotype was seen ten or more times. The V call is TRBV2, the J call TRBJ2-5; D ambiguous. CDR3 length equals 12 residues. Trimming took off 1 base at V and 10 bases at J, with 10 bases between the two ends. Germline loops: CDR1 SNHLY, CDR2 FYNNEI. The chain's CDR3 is CASSEVLSIQYF. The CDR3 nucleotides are TGTGCCAGCAGTGAAGTACTGAGTATCCAGTACTTC.

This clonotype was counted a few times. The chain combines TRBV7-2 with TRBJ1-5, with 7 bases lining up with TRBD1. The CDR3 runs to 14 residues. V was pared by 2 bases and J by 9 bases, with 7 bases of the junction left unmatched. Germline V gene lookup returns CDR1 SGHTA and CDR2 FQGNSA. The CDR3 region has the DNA TGTGCCAGCAGCTTATCAGGGGGAATTGTGCCCCAGCATTTT. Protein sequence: CASSLSGGIVPQHF.

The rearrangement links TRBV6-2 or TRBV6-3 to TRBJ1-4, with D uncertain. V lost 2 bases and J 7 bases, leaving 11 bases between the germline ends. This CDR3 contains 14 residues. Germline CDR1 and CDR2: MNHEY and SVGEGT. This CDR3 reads CASSYVGTGEKLFF. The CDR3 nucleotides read TGTGCCAGCAGTTACGTGGGCACGGGTGAAAAACTGTTTTTT.

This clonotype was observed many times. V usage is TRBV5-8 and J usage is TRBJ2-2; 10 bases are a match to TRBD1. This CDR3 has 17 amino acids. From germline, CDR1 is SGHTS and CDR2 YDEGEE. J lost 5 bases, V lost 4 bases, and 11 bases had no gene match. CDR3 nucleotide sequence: TGTGCCAGCAGCGCCCGGGACAGGGGAGATTATACCGGGGAGCTGTTTTTT. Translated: CASSARDRGDYTGELFF.

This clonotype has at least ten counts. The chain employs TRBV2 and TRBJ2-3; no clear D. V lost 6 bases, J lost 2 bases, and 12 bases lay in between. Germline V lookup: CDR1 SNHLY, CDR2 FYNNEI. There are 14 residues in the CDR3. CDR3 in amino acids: CASSERTITDTQYF. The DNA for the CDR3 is TGTGCCAGCAGCGAACGGACGATCACAGATACGCAGTATTTT.

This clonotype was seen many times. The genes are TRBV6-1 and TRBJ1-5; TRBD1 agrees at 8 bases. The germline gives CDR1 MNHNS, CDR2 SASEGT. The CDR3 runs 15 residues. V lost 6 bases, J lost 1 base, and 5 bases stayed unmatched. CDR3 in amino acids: CASRFNRGSNQPQHF. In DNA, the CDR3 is TGTGCCAGCAGGTTTAACAGGGGGAGCAATCAGCCCCAGCATTTT.

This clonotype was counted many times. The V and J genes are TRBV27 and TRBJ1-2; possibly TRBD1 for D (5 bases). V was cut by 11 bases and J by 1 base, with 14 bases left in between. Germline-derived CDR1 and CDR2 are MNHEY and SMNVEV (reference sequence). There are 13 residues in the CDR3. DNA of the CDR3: TGTGCCGCGAAGAGGCAGGGTAACTATGGCTACACCTTC. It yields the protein CAAKRQGNYGYTF.

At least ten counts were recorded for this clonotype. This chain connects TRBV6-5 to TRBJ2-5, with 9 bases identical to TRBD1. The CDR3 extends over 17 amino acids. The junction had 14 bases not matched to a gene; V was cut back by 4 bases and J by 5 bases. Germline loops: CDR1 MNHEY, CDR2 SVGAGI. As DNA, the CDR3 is TGTGCCAGCAGTTGGCCCAGACGTACAGGGGGCGACGAGACCCAGTACTTC. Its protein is CASSWPRRTGGDETQYF.

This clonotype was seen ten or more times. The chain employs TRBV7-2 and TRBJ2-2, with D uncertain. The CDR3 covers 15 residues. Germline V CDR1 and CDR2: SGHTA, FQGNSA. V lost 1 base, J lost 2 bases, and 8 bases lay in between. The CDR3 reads CASSLGLRNTGELFF. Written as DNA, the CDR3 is TGTGCCAGCAGCTTAGGATTACGTAACACCGGGGAGCTGTTTTTT.

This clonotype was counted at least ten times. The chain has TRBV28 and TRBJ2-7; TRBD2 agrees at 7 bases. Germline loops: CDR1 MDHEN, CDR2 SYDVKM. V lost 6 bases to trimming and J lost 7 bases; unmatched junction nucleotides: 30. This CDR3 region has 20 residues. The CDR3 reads CASRPRALRDATTGGREQYF. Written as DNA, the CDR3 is TGTGCCAGCAGACCCAGGGCCCTCCGGGACGCGACCACGGGCGGGAGAGAGCAGTACTTC.

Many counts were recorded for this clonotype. This chain's CDR3 is CASSETGTANTGELFF. For the CDR3, the DNA is TGTGCCAGCAGTGAGACTGGGACAGCGAACACCGGGGAGCTGTTTTTT. The chain uses TRBV2 and TRBJ2-2, with 7 bases aligning to TRBD1. V dropped 3 bases and J dropped 0; count of bases not matched to a gene: 4. The CDR3 is made up of 16 amino acids. CDR1 and CDR2 from the germline V gene are SNHLY and FYNNEI.

CDR3 DNA sequence: TGTGCCAGCAGTCTTAGGGCCTATGGCTACACCTTC. The encoded protein is CASSLRAYGYTF. This chain joins TRBV28 and TRBJ1-2; D not certain. The V and J ends lost 5 bases and 4 bases respectively, with 8 bases between them. The CDR3 contains 12 residues. Germline assignment: CDR1 MDHEN and CDR2 SYDVKM.

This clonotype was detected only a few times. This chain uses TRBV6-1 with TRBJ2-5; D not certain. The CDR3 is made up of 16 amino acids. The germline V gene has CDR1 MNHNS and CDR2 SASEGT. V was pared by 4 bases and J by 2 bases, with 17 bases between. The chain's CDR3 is CASSVNAWRLQETQYF. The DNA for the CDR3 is TGTGCCAGCAGTGTAAATGCGTGGCGTCTTCAAGAGACCCAGTACTTC.

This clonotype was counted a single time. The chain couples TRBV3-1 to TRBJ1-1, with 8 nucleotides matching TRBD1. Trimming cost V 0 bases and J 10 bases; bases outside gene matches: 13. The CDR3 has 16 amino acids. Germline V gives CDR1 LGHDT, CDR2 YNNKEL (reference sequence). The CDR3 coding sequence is TGTGCCAGCAGCCAAGACGGGGGACAGGTTTTATTGAGAGCTTTCTTT. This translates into CASSQDGGQVLLRAFF.

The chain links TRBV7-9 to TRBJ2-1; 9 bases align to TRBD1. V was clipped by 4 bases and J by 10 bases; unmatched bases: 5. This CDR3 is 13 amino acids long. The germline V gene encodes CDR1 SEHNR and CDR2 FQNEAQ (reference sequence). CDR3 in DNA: TGTGCCAGCAGCTGGGACAGGGAGCTCGAGCAGTTCTTC. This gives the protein CASSWDRELEQFF.

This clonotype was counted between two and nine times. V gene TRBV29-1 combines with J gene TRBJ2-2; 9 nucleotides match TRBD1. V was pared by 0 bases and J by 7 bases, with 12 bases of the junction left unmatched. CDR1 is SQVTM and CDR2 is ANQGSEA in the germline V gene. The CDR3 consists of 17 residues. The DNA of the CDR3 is TGCAGCGTTGAAGACTTCGGGAGGACAGGGGCCGTCGGGGAGCTGTTTTTT. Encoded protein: CSVEDFGRTGAVGELFF.

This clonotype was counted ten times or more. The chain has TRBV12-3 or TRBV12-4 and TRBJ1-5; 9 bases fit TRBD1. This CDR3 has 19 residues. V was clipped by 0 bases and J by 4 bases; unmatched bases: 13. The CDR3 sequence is CASSLAWDRDFIRNQPQHF. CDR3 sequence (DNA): TGTGCCAGCAGTTTAGCTTGGGACAGGGATTTTATTCGGAATCAGCCCCAGCATTTT.

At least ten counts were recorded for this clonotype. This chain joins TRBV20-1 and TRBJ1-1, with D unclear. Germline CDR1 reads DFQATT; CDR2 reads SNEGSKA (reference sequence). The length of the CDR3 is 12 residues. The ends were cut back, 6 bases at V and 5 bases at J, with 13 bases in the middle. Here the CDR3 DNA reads TGCAGTGCGGCGAGTCCGGGAACTGAAGCTTTCTTT. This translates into CSAASPGTEAFF.

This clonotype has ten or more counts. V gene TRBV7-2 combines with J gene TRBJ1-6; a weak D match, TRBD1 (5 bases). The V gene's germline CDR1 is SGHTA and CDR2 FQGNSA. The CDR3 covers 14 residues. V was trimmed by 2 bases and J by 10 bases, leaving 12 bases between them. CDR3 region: CASSLNGGGSPLHF. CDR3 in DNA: TGTGCCAGCAGCTTAAATGGGGGGGGGTCACCCCTCCACTTT.

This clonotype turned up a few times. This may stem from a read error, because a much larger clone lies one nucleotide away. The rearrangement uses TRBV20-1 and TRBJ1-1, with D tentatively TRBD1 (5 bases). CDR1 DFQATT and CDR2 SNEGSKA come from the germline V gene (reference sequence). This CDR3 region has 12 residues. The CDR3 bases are TGCAGTGCTAGCGGGGACGCCACTGAAGCTTCCTTT. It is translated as CSASGDATEASF.

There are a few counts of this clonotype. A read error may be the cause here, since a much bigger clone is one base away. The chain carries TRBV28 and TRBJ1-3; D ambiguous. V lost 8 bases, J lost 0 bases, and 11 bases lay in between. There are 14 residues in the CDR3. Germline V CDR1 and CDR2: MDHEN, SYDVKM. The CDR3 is CASARLHSGNTIYF. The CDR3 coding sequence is TGTGCCAGCGCCAGACTGCACTCTGGAAACACCATATATTTT.

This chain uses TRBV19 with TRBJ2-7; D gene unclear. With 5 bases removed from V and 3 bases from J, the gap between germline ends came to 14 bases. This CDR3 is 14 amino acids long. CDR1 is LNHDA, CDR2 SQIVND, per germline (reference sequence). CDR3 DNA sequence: TGTGCCAGTAGTCCCTTAGCAAGCCACTACGAGCAGTACTTC. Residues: CASSPLASHYEQYF.

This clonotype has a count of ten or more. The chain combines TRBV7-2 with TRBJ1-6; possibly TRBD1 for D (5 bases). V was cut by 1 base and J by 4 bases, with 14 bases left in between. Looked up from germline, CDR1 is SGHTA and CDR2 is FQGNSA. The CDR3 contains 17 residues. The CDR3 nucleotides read TGTGCCAGCAGCTTAGGGGGCAGGCTTAAATATAATTCACCCCTCCACTTT. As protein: CASSLGGRLKYNSPLHF.

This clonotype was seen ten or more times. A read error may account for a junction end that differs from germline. This chain's CDR3 is CASSFRLAGGSSHNEQFF. Written as DNA, the CDR3 is TGTGCCAGCAGCTTCAGACTAGCGGGAGGCTCCTCCCACAATGAGCAGTTCTTC. The J gene is TRBJ2-1, the V gene TRBV11-2, with 13 positions matching TRBD2. The germline CDR1 and CDR2 sequences are SGHAT and FQNNGV. This CDR3 has 18 residues.

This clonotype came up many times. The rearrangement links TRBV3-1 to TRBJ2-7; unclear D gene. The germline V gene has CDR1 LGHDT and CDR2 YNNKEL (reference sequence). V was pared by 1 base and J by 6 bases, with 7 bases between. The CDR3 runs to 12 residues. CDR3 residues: CASSQVGSEQYF. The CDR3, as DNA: TGTGCCAGCAGCCAAGTTGGCAGCGAGCAGTACTTC.

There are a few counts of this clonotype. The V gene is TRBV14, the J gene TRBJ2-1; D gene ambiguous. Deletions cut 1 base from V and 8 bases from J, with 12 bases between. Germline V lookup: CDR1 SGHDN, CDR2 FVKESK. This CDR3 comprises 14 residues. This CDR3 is CASSQVLLHDEQFF. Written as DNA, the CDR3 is TGTGCCAGCAGCCAAGTGTTACTCCACGATGAGCAGTTCTTC.